This TCR beta chain stems from a study of cytomegalovirus exposure and HLA in healthy donors. Here immunoSEQ multiplex PCR was the method, and the copy in TCRdb shows in-frame clones only, minus some. The sample contains some 130,000 clones, approximately 84% of which appear only once. This clone was observed a handful of times. Its antigen is still unknown. Study outcomes and limitations: Researchers catalogued 160 or so TCR beta chains as cytomegalovirus-associated. Reportedly, cytomegalovirus status was diagnosed with high sensitivity and specificity.

V was clipped by 10 bases and J by 5 bases; unmatched bases: 6. CDR3 length equals 12 residues. Germline-derived CDR1 and CDR2 are ENHRY and SYGVKD. The chain uses TRBV10-3 and TRBJ1-1; the match to TRBD1 covers 8 bases. The sequence was collected from a man aged 25 to 40 in good health and CMV-seropositive. Sequenced sample: PBMCs. CDR3 nucleotides: TGTGCCAACCTGACAGGGGTTACTGAAGCTTTCTTT. Protein: CANLTGVTEAFF.